A single sample is the source of the 12 T cell receptor beta chains below, sequenced in a study of identical twins. TCRdb passed the 5' RACE reads through MiXCR, listing each CDR3 protein once. The sample lists about 890,000 distinct CDR3 sequences, over 9% occurring once. The sample was also linked to a second study, of yellow fever vaccine responses in identical twins.

The sequencing input was PBMCs. The receptor set was obtained from a woman aged 18-30 years in good health.

This clonotype has only a few counts. This rearrangement joins TRBV10-2 to TRBJ2-1, with a weak D call TRBD2 (6 bases). V shed 2 bases and J shed 8 bases, with 7 bases lying between them. The CDR3 contains 12 residues. Germline lookup yields CDR1 WSHSY and CDR2 SAAADI. The CDR3 loop is CASSETGDEQFF. Here the CDR3 DNA reads TGCGCCAGCAGTGAGACGGGGGATGAGCAGTTCTTC.

V gene TRBV12-3 or TRBV12-4 combines with J gene TRBJ1-1; 8 bases fit TRBD1. The V segment lost 4 bases and the J segment 4 bases; nucleotides outside the gene matches: 2. The CDR3 sequence is 13 residues long. The CDR3 is CASSSGGFTEAFF. CDR3 in DNA: TGTGCCAGCAGTTCAGGGGGCTTCACTGAAGCTTTCTTT.

This clonotype came up many times. The chain joins TRBV12-3 or TRBV12-4 to TRBJ2-3; D remains unclear. The length of the CDR3 is 14 residues. V was trimmed by 1 base and J by 2 bases, leaving 7 bases between them. The DNA of the CDR3 is TGTGCCAGCAGTTTAGACTTTGTCACAGATACGCAGTATTTT. This gives the protein CASSLDFVTDTQYF.

In this sample, this clonotype turned up a few times. This sequence joins TRBV11-1 and TRBJ2-1; 8 bases align to TRBD1. Germline-derived CDR1 and CDR2 are SGHAT and FQDESV (reference sequence). This CDR3 has 16 amino acids. Trimming took 7 bases from V and 4 from J; bases not matched to a gene: 12. CDR3 protein: CASTYSPGQAYNEQFF. DNA of the CDR3: TGTGCCAGCACCTATTCGCCGGGACAGGCTTACAATGAGCAGTTCTTC.

This clonotype has only a few counts. CDR3 sequence reads: CASSGDVSTGELFF. CDR3 nucleotides: TGTGCCAGCAGCGGCGACGTCTCCACCGGGGAGCTGTTTTTT. The V call is TRBV7-9, the J call TRBJ2-2; the D is unclear. Trimming stripped 5 bases from V and 4 bases from J, with 11 bases between. Germline V gives CDR1 SEHNR, CDR2 FQNEAQ (reference sequence). The length of the CDR3 is 14 residues.

This clonotype appeared a few times. V is TRBV7-2 and J is TRBJ2-7, with 7 bases lining up with TRBD2. CDR1 is SGHTA and CDR2 is FQGNSA in the germline V gene. The length of the CDR3 is 15 residues. Unmatched junction bases numbered 4, after V lost 2 bases and J lost 0 bases. CDR3 in amino acids: CASSLLAESSYEQYF. CDR3 coding DNA: TGTGCCAGCAGCTTACTAGCGGAGAGCTCCTACGAGCAGTACTTC.

The chain uses TRBV7-9 and TRBJ2-1; D tentatively reads TRBD1 or TRBD2 (5 bases each). This CDR3 spans 15 amino acids. Trimming removed 0 bases from V and 6 bases from J, with 12 bases in between. Germline-derived CDR1 and CDR2 are SEHNR and FQNEAQ (reference sequence). The CDR3 region is CASSLAGPLGNEQFF. The CDR3 nucleotides read TGTGCCAGCAGCTTAGCGGGACCATTGGGCAATGAGCAGTTCTTC. Filled out from reference TRBV7-9 and TRBJ2-1, the complete variable domain reads DTGVSQNPRHKITKRGQNVTFRCDPISEHNRLYWYRQTLGQGPEFLTYFQNEAQLEKSRLLSDRFSAERPKGSFSTLEIQRTEQGDSAMYLCASSLAGPLGNEQFFGPGTRLTVL.

This clonotype was seen only a few times. This chain links TRBV27 with TRBJ2-7; D gene uncertain. CDR1 and CDR2 from the germline V gene are MNHEY and SMNVEV (reference sequence). V lost 10 bases and J 2 bases, leaving 9 bases between the germline ends. This CDR3 spans 11 amino acids. The CDR3 loop reads CATHGAYEQYF. Written as DNA, the CDR3 is TGTGCCACACATGGGGCCTACGAGCAGTACTTC.

Notes on this clonotype: Compared with germline, one end of the junction differs, possibly owing to a read error. The genes are TRBV12-3 or TRBV12-4 and TRBJ2-3, with 8 bases fitting TRBD2. The CDR3 sequence is 14 residues long. The CDR3 nucleotides are TGTGCCAGCAGTATAGCGGGGCGCACAGATACGCAGTATTTT. Translating it yields CASSIAGRTDTQYF.

The chain couples TRBV7-3 to TRBJ2-1, with D uncertain. V was shortened by 2 bases and J by 7 bases, with 12 bases between the two germline ends. The CDR3 loop spans 14 amino acids. The germline gives CDR1 SGHTA, CDR2 FQGTGA. CDR3 DNA: TGTGCCAGCAGCTTACTACCTATTGGGAATGAGCAGTTCTTC. Protein sequence: CASSLLPIGNEQFF.

The table lists this clonotype with a few counts. The J gene is TRBJ2-3, the V gene TRBV20-1, with D possibly being TRBD1 (5 bases). The CDR3 runs 16 residues. Trimming left V 8 bases short and J 3 bases short, with 24 bases between. CDR1 and CDR2 from the germline V gene are DFQATT and SNEGSKA (reference sequence). CDR3 DNA sequence: TGCAGTACATCGCTAGGGGATAGAAAGACAACAGATACGCAGTATTTT. Protein product: CSTSLGDRKTTDTQYF.

The V call is TRBV12-3 or TRBV12-4, the J call TRBJ2-1, with TRBD2 matching 11 bases. CDR3 length equals 14 residues. J was trimmed by 8 bases and V by 8 bases; bases with no gene match: 8. The CDR3 DNA sequence: TGTGCCAGCGGACTTAGCGGGAGGGTGGATGAGCAGTTCTTC. Protein product: CASGLSGRVDEQFF.